Listed here is a single TCR beta chain. The identical CDR3 is also encoded by other nucleotide sequences in the sample. TCRdb keeps only in-frame clones here, not all; method: immunoSEQ multiplex PCR. The profile shows about 2.3 million clones, over 90% of them singletons. These data come from a study of shared clonotypes between healthy human individuals. The CDR3 consists of 15 residues. CDR1 and CDR2 (germline): KGHSH, LQKENI. Trimming stripped 3 bases from V and 2 bases from J, with 12 bases between. Sequenced material: naive CD4+ T cells from PBMCs. Subset described: CD45RA+ positively selected. The TCR originated in a man aged 18 to 29 in good health. Some clones in this sample may be carry-over from other donors' samples. This rearrangement joins TRBV18 to TRBJ2-3, with a tentative D call TRBD1 (7 bases). Here the CDR3 DNA reads TGTGCCAGCTCACCGACAGGGACTCTCACAGATACGCAGTATTTT. This gives the protein CASSPTGTLTDTQYF.